This TCR beta chain derives from a study of T cell repertoires in cytomegalovirus infection. In its sample, this clonotype was seen many times. From the reads, TCRdb called clonotypes with MiXCR, one entry per CDR3 protein. The profile covers about 450,000 distinct CDR3 sequences, with about 33% appearing a single time and 12% to 15% taken by the ten largest. Per germline, CDR1 SGHVS and CDR2 FNYEAQ. The CDR3 has 17 amino acids. Unmatched junction bases numbered 5, after V lost 3 bases and J lost 3 bases. The specimen was PBMCs. This TCR was recovered from a human donor in good health (CMV status not recorded). Some clones in this sample may be carry-over from other donors' samples. V and J are TRBV7-6 and TRBJ2-5, with 15 bases aligning to TRBD2. CDR3 sequence reads: CASSFGLAGGPEETQYF. CDR3 coding DNA: TGTGCCAGCAGCTTCGGACTAGCGGGGGGGCCAGAAGAGACCCAGTACTTC.